This T cell receptor beta chain came from a study of blood T cell repertoires in COVID-19. Trimming left V 4 bases short and J 8 bases short, with 13 bases between. CDR3 length equals 12 residues. The germline V gene has CDR1 GTSNPN and CDR2 SVGIG (reference sequence). Clones were sequenced by immunoSEQ multiplex PCR, and TCRdb holds only the in-frame ones, with some missing. The repertoire has roughly 270,000 clones, roughly 80% of them found once; the top ten carry about 5%. This receptor was identified in a man in his forties who had been exposed to COVID-19. Sequencing was performed on PBMCs or T cells enriched from blood (not recorded which). The V call is TRBV30, the J call TRBJ2-3; a weak D match, TRBD1 (5 bases). CDR3 loop: CAWTLTVGTQYF. The DNA of the CDR3 is TGTGCCTGGACCCTGACAGTTGGTACGCAGTATTTT. The full variable domain, its missing parts supplied by reference TRBV30 and TRBJ2-3, is SQTIHQWPATLVQPVGSPLSLECTVEGTSNPNLYWYRQAAGRGLQLLFYSVGIGQISSEVPQNLSASRPQDRQFILSSKKLLLSDSGFYLCAWTLTVGTQYFGPGTRLTVL.